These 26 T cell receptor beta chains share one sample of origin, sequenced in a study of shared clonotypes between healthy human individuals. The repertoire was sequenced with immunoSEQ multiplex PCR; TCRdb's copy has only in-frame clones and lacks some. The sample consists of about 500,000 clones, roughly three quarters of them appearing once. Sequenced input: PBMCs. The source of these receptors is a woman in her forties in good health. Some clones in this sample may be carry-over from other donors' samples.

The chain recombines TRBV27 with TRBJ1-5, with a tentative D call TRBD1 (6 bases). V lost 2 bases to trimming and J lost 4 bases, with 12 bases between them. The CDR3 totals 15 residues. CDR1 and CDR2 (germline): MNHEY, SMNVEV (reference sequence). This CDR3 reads CASSLRATGNQPQHF. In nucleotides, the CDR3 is TGTGCCAGCAGTTTAAGGGCAACAGGGAATCAGCCCCAGCATTTT.

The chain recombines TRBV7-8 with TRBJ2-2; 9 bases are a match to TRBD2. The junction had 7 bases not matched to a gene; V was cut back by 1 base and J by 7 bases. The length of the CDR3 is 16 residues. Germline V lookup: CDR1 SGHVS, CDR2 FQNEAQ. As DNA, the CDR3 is TGTGCCAGCAGCTTAGAGGGGCGGGAGGGCCTCGGGGAGCTGTTTTTT. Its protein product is CASSLEGREGLGELFF.

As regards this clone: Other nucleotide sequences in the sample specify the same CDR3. The chain's CDR3 is CASRGGNTEAFF. DNA for the CDR3: TGTGCCAGCAGGGGAGGGAACACTGAAGCTTTCTTT. The chain joins TRBV6-5 to TRBJ1-1; D unclear. Between the trimmed V and J ends, which lost 6 bases and 1 base, there was a span of 6 bases. Germline assignment: CDR1 MNHEY and CDR2 SVGAGI. The CDR3 covers 12 residues.

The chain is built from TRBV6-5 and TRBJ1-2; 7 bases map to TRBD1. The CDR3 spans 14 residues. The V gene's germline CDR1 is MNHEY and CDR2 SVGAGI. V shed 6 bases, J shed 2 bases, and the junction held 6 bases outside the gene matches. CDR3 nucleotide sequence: TGTGCCAGCAGCAGGGACAGAAAGAACTATGGCTACACCTTC. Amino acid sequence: CASSRDRKNYGYTF.

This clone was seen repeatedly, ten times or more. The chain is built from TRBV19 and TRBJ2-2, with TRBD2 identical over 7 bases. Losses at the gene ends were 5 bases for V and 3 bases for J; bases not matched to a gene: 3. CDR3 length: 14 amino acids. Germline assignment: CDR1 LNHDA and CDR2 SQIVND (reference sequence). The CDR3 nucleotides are TGTGCCAGTAGTCCTCTAGCGGACACCGGGGAGCTGTTTTTT. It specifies CASSPLADTGELFF.

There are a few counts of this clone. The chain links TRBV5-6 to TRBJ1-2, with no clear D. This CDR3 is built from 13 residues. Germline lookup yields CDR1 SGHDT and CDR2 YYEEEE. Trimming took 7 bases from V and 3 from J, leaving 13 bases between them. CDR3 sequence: CASDRYLDYGYTF. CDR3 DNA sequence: TGTGCCAGCGATAGGTATCTTGACTATGGCTACACCTTC.

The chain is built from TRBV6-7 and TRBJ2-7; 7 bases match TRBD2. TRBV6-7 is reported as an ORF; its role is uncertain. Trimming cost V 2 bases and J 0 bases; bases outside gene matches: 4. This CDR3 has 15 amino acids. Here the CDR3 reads CASSYVTSDSYEQYF. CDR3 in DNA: TGTGCCAGCAGTTACGTTACTAGCGACTCCTACGAGCAGTACTTC.

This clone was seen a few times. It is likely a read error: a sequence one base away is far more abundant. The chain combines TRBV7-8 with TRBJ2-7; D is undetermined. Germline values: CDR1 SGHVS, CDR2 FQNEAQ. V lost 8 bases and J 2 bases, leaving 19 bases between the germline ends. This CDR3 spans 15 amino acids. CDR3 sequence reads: CASGFLRYSPYEQYF. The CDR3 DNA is TGTGCCAGCGGTTTCCTCCGCTACTCACCCTACGAGCAGTACTTC.

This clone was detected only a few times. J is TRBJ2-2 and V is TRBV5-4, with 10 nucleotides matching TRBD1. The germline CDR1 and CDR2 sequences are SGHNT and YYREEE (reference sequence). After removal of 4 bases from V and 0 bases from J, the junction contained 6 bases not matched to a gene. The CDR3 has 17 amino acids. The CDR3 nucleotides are TGTGCCAGCAGCCCGGACAGGGGGGCCTCGAACACCGGGGAGCTGTTTTTT. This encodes CASSPDRGASNTGELFF.

This CDR3 is CASSLGGAGTEAFF. The CDR3 region has the DNA TGTGCCAGCAGCTTAGGGGGCGCGGGCACTGAAGCTTTCTTT. The V and J genes are TRBV7-2 and TRBJ1-1; possibly TRBD1 for D (5 bases). The CDR3 extends over 14 amino acids. Deletions cut 1 base from V and 4 bases from J, with 10 bases between. The germline V gene encodes CDR1 SGHTA and CDR2 FQGNSA.

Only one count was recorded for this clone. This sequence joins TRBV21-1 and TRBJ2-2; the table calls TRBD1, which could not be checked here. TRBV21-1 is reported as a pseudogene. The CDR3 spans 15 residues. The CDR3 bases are TGTGCCAGCATGAAGGGACAGTACGGCACCGGGGAGCTGTTTTTT. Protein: CASMKGQYGTGELFF.

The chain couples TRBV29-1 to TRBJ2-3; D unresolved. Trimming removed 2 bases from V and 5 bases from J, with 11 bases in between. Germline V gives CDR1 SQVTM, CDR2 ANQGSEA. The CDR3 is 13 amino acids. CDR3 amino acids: CSVESQNEDTQYF. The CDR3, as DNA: TGCAGCGTTGAATCCCAAAACGAAGATACGCAGTATTTT.

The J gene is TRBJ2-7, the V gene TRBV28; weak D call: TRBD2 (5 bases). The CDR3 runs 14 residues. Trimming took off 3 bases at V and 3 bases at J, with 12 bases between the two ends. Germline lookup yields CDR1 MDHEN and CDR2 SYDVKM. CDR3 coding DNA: TGTGCCAGCAGTTTTCCGGGGTTGGACTACGAGCAGTACTTC. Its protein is CASSFPGLDYEQYF.

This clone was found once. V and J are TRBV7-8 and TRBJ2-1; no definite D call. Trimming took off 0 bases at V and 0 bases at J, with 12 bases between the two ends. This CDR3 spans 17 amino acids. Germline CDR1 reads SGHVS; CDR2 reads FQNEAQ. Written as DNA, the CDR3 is TGTGCCAGCAGCTTAGCCTCCGCTCCGGTCTCCTACAATGAGCAGTTCTTC. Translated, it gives CASSLASAPVSYNEQFF.

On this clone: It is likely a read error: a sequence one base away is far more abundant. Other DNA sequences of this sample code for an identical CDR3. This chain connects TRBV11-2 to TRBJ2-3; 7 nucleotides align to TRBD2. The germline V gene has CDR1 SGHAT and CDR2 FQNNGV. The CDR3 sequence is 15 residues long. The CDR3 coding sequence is TGTGCTAGCAGCTTTTGGGGGGGTTCTCCAGATACGCAGTATTTT. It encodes CASSFWGGSPDTQYF.

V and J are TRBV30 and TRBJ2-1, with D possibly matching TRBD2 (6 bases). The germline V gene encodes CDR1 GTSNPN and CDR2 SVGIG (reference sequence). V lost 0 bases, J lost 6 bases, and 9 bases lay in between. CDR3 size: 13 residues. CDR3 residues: CAWSVLARNEQFF. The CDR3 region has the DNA TGTGCCTGGAGTGTACTAGCTCGCAATGAGCAGTTCTTC.

The CDR3, as DNA: TGTGCCAGCAGCCAAGAAGACAGGACAGAGGGATATCAGCCCCAGCATTTT. Translated: CASSQEDRTEGYQPQHF. The chain links TRBV4-2 to TRBJ1-5; D possibly corresponds to TRBD1 (6 bases). This CDR3 is 17 amino acids long. CDR1 and CDR2 (germline): LGHNA, YNFKEQ. V was shortened by 0 bases and J by 5 bases, with 17 bases between the two germline ends.

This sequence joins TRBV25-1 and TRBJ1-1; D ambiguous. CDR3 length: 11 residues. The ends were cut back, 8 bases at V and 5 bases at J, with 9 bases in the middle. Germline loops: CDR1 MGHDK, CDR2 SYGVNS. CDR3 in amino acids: CASGLVTEAFF. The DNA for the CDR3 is TGTGCCAGCGGGTTAGTTACTGAAGCTTTCTTT.

CDR3 protein: CASSPPGGQPADGYTF. The CDR3, as DNA: TGTGCCAGCAGCCCCCCGGGGGGACAGCCTGCAGATGGCTACACCTTC. The rearrangement links TRBV9 to TRBJ1-2; 7 bases map to TRBD1. Germline CDR1 reads SGDLS; CDR2 reads YYNGEE. This CDR3 has 16 amino acids. J gave up 6 bases and V 4 bases, and 15 bases lay outside the gene matches.

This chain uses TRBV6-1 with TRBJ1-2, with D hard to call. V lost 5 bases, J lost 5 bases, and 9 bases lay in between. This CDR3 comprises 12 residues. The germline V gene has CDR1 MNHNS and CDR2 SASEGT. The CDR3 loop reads CASSLDGYGYTF. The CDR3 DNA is TGTGCCAGCAGTCTGGACGGATATGGCTACACCTTC.

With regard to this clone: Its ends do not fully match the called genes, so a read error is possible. CDR3 bases: TGTGCCAGCAGTTTAGGCCCTACAGGGGACCAGGAGACCCAGTACTTC. Translation gives CASSLGPTGDQETQYF. The chain combines TRBV28 with TRBJ2-5; TRBD1 matches at 7 bases. The V gene's germline CDR1 is MDHEN and CDR2 SYDVKM. The CDR3 is 16 residues long.

CDR3 bases: TGTGCCATCAGTTTCGGACACGGAGTAGGGGACGAGCAGTACTTC. It is translated as CAISFGHGVGDEQYF. The chain carries TRBV10-3 and TRBJ2-7, with a weak D call TRBD1 (5 bases). The CDR3 runs 15 residues. Germline lookup yields CDR1 ENHRY and CDR2 SYGVKD. Trimming pared 5 bases from V and 5 bases from J, leaving 19 bases between.

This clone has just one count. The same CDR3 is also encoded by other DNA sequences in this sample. CDR3 protein: CASSSGPGPQETQYF. The DNA of the CDR3 is TGTGCCAGCAGCTCAGGCCCGGGACCCCAAGAGACCCAGTACTTC. This sequence joins TRBV7-3 and TRBJ2-5, with D perhaps being TRBD1 or TRBD2 (5 bases each). Germline V gives CDR1 SGHTA, CDR2 FQGTGA. The CDR3 length is 15 residues. Trimming cost V 4 bases and J 1 base, with 13 bases left between them.

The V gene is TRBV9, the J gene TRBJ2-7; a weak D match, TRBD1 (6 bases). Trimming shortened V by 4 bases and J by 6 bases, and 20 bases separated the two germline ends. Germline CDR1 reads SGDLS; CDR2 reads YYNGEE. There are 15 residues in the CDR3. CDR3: CASSWRQGRMGEQYF. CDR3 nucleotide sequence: TGTGCCAGCAGCTGGCGGCAGGGGCGTATGGGCGAGCAGTACTTC.

This CDR3 reads CASSLQAGGPYEQYF. The CDR3 coding sequence is TGTGCCAGCAGCTTACAGGCGGGAGGTCCCTACGAGCAGTACTTC. This sequence joins TRBV7-8 and TRBJ2-7, with 8 bases identical to TRBD2. The ends lost 2 bases at V and 2 bases at J; junction bases unmatched: 5. Germline CDR1 is SGHVS and CDR2 is FQNEAQ. This CDR3 is built from 15 residues. The full variable domain, its missing parts supplied by reference TRBV7-8 and TRBJ2-7, is GAGVSQSPRYKVAKRGQDVALRCDPISGHVSLFWYQQALGQGPEFLTYFQNEAQLDKSGLPSDRFFAERPEGSVSTLKIQRTQQEDSAVYLCASSLQAGGPYEQYFGPGTRLTVT.

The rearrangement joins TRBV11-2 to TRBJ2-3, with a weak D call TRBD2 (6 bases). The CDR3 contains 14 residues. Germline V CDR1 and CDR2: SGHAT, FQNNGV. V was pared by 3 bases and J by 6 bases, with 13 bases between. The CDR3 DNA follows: TGTGCCAGCAGCTTGGGAGGAGGGTGGGATACGCAGTATTTT. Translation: CASSLGGGWDTQYF.